This T cell receptor beta chain was documented in a study of blood T cell repertoires in COVID-19. After removal of 5 bases from V and 7 bases from J, the junction contained 12 bases not matched to a gene. The length of the CDR3 is 15 residues. Germline assignment: CDR1 MNHEY and CDR2 SMNVEV (reference sequence). Repertoires were generated with immunoSEQ multiplex PCR, while TCRdb's copy carries only in-frame clones and drops some. The sample has 340,000 or so clones, 70% to 90% seen once. The participants were between about 18 and 90 years old and came from 24 US areas. Sample: PBMCs or T cells enriched from blood (not recorded which). This receptor was taken from a woman between 35 and 50 years old with acute COVID-19. This rearrangement joins TRBV27 to TRBJ1-2; 8 positions match TRBD1. CDR3 DNA: TGTGCCAGCAGTGCGGACAGGGTGCCCTTCTCTGGCTACACCTTC. Amino acids: CASSADRVPFSGYTF.